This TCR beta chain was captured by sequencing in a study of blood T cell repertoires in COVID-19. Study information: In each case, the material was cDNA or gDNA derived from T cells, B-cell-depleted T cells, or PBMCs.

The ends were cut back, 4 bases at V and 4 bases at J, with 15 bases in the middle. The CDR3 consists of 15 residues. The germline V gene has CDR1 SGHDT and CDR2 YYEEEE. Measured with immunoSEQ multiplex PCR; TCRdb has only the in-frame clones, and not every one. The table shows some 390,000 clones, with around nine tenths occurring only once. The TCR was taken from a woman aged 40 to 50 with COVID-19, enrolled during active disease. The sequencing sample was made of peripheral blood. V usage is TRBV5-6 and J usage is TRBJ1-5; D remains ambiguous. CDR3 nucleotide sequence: TGTGCCAGCAGCATCGGAGGGCCCTCGAATCAGCCCCAGCATTTT. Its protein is CASSIGGPSNQPQHF.